This TCR beta chain derives from a study of shared clonotypes between healthy human individuals. The germline V gene has CDR1 DFQATT and CDR2 SNEGSKA (reference sequence). The CDR3 has 9 residues. Trimming shortened V by 4 bases and J by 3 bases, and 0 bases separated the two germline ends. This table comes from immunoSEQ multiplex PCR, and its TCRdb copy is limited to in-frame clones, with some not included. The data hold over a million clones, with roughly 75% observed a single time. Sequenced material: memory CD4+ T cells sorted from blood. As to subset: CD45RA-negative fraction. This TCR was recovered from a man between 18 and 35 years old in good health. The chain recombines TRBV20-1 with TRBJ1-2; no clear D. The CDR3 reads CSANYGYTF. CDR3 nucleotide sequence: TGCAGTGCTAACTATGGCTACACCTTC.